This TCR beta chain was captured in a study of blood T cell repertoires in COVID-19. The overall study: Acute and convalescent COVID-19 samples came from the United States, Italy and Spain. The cDNA or gDNA used as material had been derived from T cells, B-cell-depleted T cells, or PBMCs.

In the source study's methods: Reference gene primer amplification yielded estimated nucleated cell counts. This table comes from immunoSEQ multiplex PCR, and its TCRdb copy is limited to in-frame clones, with some not included. Clonal size and the V and J genes are those of that table, whereas D and trimming came from the DNA. Of around 270,000 clones listed, 85% to 90% are singletons. This CDR3 contains 14 residues. V shed 4 bases, J shed 10 bases, and the junction held 10 bases outside the gene matches. Per the germline V gene, CDR1 is SGHNT and CDR2 is YYREEE (reference sequence). This receptor was taken from a middle-aged man with acute or convalescent COVID-19. The source material was peripheral blood. V and J are TRBV5-4 and TRBJ2-1, with 8 positions matching TRBD1. The CDR3 DNA is TGTGCCAGCAGCCCCCTCGGACAGGGAGAAGAGCAGTTCTTC. Translation: CASSPLGQGEEQFF.